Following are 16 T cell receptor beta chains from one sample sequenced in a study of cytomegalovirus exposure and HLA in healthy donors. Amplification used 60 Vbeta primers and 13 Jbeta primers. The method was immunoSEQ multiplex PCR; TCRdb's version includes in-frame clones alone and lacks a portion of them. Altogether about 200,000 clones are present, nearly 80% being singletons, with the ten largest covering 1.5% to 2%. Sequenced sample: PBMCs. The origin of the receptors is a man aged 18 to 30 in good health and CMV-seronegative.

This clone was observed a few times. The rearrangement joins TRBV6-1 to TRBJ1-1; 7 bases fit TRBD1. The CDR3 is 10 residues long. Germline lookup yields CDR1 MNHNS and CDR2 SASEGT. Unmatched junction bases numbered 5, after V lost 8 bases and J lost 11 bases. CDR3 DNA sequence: TGTGCCAGCCGACAGGGTGAGGCTTTCTTT. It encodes CASRQGEAFF.

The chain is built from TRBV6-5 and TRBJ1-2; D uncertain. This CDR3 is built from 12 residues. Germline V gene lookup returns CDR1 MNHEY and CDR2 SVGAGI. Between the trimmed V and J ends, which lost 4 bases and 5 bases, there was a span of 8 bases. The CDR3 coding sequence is TGTGCCAGCAGTTCACTTGTGTATGGCTACACCTTC. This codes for CASSSLVYGYTF.

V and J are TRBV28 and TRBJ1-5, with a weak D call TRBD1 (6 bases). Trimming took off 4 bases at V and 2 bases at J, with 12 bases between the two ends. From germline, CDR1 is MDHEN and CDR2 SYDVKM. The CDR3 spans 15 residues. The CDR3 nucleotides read TGTGCCAGCAGTTCTCCGGGGGGCGGCAATCAGCCCCAGCATTTT. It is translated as CASSSPGGGNQPQHF.

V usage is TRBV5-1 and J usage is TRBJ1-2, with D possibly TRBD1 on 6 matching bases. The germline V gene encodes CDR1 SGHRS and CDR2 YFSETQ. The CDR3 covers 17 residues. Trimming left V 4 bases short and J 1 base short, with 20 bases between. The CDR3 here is CASSESGTPFLNYGYTF. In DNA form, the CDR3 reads TGCGCCAGCAGCGAATCCGGGACACCTTTTCTTAACTATGGCTACACCTTC. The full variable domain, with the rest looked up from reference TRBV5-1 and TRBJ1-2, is KAGVTQTPRYLIKTRGQQVTLSCSPISGHRSVSWYQQTPGQGLQFLFEYFSETQRNKGNFPGRFSGRQFSNSRSEMNVSTLELGDSALYLCASSESGTPFLNYGYTFGSGTRLTVV.

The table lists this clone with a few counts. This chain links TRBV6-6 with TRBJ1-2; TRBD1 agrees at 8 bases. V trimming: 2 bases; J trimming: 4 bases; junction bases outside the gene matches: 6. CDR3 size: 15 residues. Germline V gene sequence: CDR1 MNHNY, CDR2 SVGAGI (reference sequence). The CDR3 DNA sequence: TGTGCCAGCAGTTACGGGGGGACAGGCGGCTATGGCTACACCTTC. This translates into CASSYGGTGGYGYTF.

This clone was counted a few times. The CDR3 protein is CASTQPVGEGTEAFF. The CDR3 DNA follows: TGTGCCAGCACCCAACCGGTGGGTGAGGGCACTGAAGCTTTCTTT. The chain is built from TRBV7-9 and TRBJ1-1; D remains unclear. Per the germline V gene, CDR1 is SEHNR and CDR2 is FQNEAQ (reference sequence). This CDR3 contains 15 residues. The V and J ends lost 7 bases and 4 bases respectively, with 19 bases between them. Full variable domain (missing parts from reference TRBV7-9 and TRBJ1-1): DTGVSQNPRHKITKRGQNVTFRCDPISEHNRLYWYRQTLGQGPEFLTYFQNEAQLEKSRLLSDRFSAERPKGSFSTLEIQRTEQGDSAMYLCASTQPVGEGTEAFFGQGTRLTVV.

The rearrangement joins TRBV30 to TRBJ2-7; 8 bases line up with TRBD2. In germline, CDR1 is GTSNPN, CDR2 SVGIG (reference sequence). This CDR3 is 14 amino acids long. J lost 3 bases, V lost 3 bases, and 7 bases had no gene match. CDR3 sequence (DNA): TGTGCCTGGAGGGTAGCGGGAAGTGTCTACGAGCAGTACTTC. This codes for CAWRVAGSVYEQYF.

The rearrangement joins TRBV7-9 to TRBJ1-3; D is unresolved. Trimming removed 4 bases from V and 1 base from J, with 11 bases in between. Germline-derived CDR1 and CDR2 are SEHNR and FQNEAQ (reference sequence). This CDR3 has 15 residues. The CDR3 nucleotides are TGTGCCAGCAGCTCCCCTTGGGCTTCTGGAAACACCATATATTTT. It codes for CASSSPWASGNTIYF.

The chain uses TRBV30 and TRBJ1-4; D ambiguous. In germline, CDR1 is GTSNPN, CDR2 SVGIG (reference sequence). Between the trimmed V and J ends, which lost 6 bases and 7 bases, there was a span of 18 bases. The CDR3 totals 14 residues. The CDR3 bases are TGTGCCTGTCCCCACACTACTAACGGTGAAAAACTGTTTTTT. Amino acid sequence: CACPHTTNGEKLFF.

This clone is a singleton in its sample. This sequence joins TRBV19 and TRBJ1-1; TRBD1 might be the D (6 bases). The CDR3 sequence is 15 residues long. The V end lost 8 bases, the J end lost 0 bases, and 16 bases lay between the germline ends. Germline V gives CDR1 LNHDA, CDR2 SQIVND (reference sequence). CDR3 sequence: CASFKPTGLNTEAFF. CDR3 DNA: TGTGCCAGTTTCAAACCTACAGGGCTGAACACTGAAGCTTTCTTT.

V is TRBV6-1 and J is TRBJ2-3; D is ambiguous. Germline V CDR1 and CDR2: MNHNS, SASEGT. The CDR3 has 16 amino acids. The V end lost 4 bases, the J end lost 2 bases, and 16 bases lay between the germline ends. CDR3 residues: CASSVAERPPTDTQYF. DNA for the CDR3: TGTGCCAGCAGTGTCGCGGAGCGCCCCCCCACAGATACGCAGTATTTT.

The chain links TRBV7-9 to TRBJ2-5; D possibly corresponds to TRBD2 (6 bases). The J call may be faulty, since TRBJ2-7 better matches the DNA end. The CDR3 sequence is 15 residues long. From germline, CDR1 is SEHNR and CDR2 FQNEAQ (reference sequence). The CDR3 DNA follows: TGTGCCAGCAGCGGAGGGGACGGATCCTACTACGAGCAGTACTTC. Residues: CASSGGDGSYYEQYF.

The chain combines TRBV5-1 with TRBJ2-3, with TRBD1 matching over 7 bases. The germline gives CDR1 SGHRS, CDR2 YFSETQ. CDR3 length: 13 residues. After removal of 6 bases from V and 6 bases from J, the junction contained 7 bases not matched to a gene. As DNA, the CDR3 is TGCGCCAGCACTGATAGGGGGCCGGATACGCAGTATTTT. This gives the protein CASTDRGPDTQYF.

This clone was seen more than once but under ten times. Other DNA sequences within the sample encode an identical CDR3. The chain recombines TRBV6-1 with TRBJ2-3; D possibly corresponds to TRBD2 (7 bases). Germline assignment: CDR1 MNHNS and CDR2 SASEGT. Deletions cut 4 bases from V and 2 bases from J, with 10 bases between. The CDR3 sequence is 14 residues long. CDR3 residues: CASSGGGPTDTQYF. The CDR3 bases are TGTGCCAGCAGTGGGGGGGGCCCCACAGATACGCAGTATTTT.

The CDR3 region has the DNA TGTGCCAGCAGCCCCTCCCGAACTAATGAAAAACTGTTTTTT. Protein product: CASSPSRTNEKLFF. The chain combines TRBV7-8 with TRBJ1-4; D unresolved. This CDR3 region has 14 residues. Germline V gene sequence: CDR1 SGHVS, CDR2 FQNEAQ. Between the trimmed V and J ends, which lost 5 bases and 1 base, there was a span of 8 bases.

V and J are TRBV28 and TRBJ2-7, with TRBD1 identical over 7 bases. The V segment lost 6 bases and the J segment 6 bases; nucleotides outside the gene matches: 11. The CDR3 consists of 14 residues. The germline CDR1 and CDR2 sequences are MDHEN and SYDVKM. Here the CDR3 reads CASRTPRGLVEQYF. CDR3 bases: TGTGCCAGCAGGACCCCAAGGGGGCTGGTCGAGCAGTACTTC.